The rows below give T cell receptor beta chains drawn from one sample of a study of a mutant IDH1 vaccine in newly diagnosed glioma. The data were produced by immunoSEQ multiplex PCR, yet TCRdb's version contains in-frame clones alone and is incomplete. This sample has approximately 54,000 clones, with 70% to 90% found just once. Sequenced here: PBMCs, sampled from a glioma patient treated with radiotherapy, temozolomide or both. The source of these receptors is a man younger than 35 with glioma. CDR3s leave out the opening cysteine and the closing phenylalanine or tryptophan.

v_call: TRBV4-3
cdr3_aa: ASKPTVGVWTSTNEKLF

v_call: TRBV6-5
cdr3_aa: ASSQDHEQF

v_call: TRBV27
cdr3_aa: ASSSGQGAYGYT

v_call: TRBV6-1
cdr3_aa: ASTQQRYEQY

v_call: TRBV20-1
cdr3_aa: SAAGNQPQH

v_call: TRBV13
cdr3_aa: ASSLAPTDTQY

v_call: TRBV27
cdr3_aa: ASSQRLAGPTDTQY

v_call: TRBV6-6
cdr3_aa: ASSYSKGDYGYT

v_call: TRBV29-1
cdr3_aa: SVYRTGGIQY

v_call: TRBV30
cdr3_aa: AWHPGQGLNEQF

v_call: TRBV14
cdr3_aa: ASSQRESYEQY

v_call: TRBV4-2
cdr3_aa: ASSRGQGTYEQY

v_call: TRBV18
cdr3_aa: ASSHTPGQNYGYT

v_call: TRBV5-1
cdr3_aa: ASSLGTGVYEQY

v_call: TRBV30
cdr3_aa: AWSSGTGGMNSPLH

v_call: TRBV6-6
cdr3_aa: ARPQGLNSPLH

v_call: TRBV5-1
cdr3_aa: ASIGTDYTEAF

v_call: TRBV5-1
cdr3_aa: ASSSQRRGHEQY

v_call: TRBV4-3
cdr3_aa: ASSQDGGSSYNEQF

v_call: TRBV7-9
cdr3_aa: ASSLDPGQPYNEQF

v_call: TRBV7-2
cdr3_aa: ASSLMVAKNIQY

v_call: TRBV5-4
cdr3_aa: ASSARTLGDTQY

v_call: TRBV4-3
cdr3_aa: ASSQGRQGNYGYT

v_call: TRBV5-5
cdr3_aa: ASSLDDRVSNQPQH

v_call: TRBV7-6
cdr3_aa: ASSRLSGRSSYEQY

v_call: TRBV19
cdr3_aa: ASSMAMGTEAF

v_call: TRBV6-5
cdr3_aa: ASSYSRNGQPQH

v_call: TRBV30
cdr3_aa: AWSVRPSGITREQF

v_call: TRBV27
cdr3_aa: ASSLSIRVSYNEQF

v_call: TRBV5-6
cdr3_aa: ASSLAGTSNQPQH

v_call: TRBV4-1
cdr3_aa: ASSQLTTGEEQF

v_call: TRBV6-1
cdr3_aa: ASTRDEQF

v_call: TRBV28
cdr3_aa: ASSPRESGEQY

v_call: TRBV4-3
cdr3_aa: ASSPVGDYGYT

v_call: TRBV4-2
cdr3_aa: ASSQGTRAAGNTIY

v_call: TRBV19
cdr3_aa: ATSPGTRSNQPQH

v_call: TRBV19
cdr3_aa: ASSRFSGYYGYT

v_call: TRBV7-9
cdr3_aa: ASSSNRDRSSYEQY

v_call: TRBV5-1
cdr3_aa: ASSLTSGGGTDTQY

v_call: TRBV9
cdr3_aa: ASSVATTAAQETQY

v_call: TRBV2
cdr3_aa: ASKGGGSYNSPLH

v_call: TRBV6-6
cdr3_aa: ASSYGSGGTEAF

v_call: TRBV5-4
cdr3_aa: ASSSGTGGQNTEAF

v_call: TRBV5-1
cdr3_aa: ASSLISGSRETQY

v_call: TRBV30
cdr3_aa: AWNNPFTSYEQY

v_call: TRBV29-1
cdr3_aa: SALPTGGPNYGYT

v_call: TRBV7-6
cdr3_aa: ASSLEVGQGAQETQY

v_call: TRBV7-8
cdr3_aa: ASSGRDRAYGYT

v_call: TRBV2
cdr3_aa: ASSSSSGNTIY

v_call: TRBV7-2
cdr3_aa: ASSLGSTGSSGANVLT

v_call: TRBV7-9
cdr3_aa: ASSSAGLDTQY